This T cell receptor (beta chain) was identified in a study of blood T cell repertoires in COVID-19. The overall study: COVID-19 samples, acute and convalescent, were from the United States, Italy and Spain. Sample material is recorded as cDNA or gDNA derived from T cells, B-cell-depleted T cells, or PBMCs.

Original methodology: Amplification of reference gene primers provided the estimated nucleated cell counts. This table comes from immunoSEQ multiplex PCR, and its TCRdb copy is limited to in-frame clones, with some not included. V, J and clone size are taken as reported in that table, and D and trimming were inferred from the DNA itself. The sample lists about 90,000 clones; around three quarters were seen once. V lost 1 base, J lost 13 bases, and 8 bases lay in between. Germline CDR1 is LGHDT and CDR2 is YNNKEL (reference sequence). The CDR3 totals 12 residues. The V gene is TRBV3-1 (or the pseudogene TRBV3-2), the J gene TRBJ1-6; D is unclear. The sequence came from a woman aged 70 to 79 with acute or convalescent COVID-19. Sequenced: peripheral blood. The CDR3 sequence: CASSQVGPPLHF. CDR3 bases: TGTGCCAGCAGCCAAGTGGGCCCGCCCCTCCACTTT.